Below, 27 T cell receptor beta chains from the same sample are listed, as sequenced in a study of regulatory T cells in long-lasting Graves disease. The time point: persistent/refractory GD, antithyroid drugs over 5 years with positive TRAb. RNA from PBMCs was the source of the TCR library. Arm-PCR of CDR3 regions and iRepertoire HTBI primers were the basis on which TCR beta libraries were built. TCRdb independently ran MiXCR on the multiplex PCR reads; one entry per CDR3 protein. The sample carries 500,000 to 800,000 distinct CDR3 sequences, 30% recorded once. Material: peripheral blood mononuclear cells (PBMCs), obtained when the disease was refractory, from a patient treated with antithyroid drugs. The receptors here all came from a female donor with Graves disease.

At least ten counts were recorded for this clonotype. CDR3 region: CASSPEFQETQYF. The CDR3 coding sequence is TGTGCCAGCAGTCCAGAGTTCCAGGAGACCCAGTACTTC. The chain links TRBV18 to TRBJ2-5; D is unclear. This CDR3 contains 13 residues. Germline V gene data show CDR1 as KGHSH and CDR2 as LQKENI. The ends were cut back, 8 bases at V and 5 bases at J, with 15 bases in the middle.

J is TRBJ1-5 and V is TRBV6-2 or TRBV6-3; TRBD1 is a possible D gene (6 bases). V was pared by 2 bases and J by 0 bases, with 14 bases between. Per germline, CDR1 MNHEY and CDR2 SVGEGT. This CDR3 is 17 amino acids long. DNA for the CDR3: TGTGCCAGCAGTTACCTGGACAGCGCCTATAGCAATCAGCCCCAGCATTTT. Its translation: CASSYLDSAYSNQPQHF.

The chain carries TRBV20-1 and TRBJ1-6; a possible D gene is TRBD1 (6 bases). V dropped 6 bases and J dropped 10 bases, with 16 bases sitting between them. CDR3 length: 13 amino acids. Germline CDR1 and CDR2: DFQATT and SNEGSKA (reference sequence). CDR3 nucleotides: TGCAGTGCCAAAACAGGGTGGGAATCACCCCTCCACTTT. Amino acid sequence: CSAKTGWESPLHF.

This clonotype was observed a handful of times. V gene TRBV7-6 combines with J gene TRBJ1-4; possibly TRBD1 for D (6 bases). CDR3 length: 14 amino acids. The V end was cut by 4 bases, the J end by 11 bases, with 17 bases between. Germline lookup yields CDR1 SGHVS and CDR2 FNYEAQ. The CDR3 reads CASSSRLQGVKLFF. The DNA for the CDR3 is TGTGCCAGCAGCTCCCGTCTACAGGGAGTTAAACTGTTTTTT. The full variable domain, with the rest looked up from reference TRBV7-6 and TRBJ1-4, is GAGVSQSPRYKVTKRGQDVALRCDPISGHVSLYWYRQALGQGPEFLTYFNYEAQQDKSGLPNDRFSAERPEGSISTLTIQRTEQRDSAMYRCASSSRLQGVKLFFGSGTQLSVL.

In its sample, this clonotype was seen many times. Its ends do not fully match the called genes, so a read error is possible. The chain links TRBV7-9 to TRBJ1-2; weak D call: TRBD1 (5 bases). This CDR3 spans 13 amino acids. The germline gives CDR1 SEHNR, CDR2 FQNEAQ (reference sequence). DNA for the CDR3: TGCGCCAGCAGCTTGGCCGGGGGGGTTGGCTACACCTTC. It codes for CASSLAGGVGYTF.

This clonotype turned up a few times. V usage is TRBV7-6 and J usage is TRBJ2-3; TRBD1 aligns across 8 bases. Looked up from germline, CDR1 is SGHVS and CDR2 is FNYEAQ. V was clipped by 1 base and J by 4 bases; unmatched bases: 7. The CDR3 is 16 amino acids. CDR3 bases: TGTGCCAGCAGCTTAGGACAGGGGAAGGGACCAGATACGCAGTATTTT. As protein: CASSLGQGKGPDTQYF. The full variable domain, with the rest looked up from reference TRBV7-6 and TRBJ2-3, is GAGVSQSPRYKVTKRGQDVALRCDPISGHVSLYWYRQALGQGPEFLTYFNYEAQQDKSGLPNDRFSAERPEGSISTLTIQRTEQRDSAMYRCASSLGQGKGPDTQYFGPGTRLTVL.

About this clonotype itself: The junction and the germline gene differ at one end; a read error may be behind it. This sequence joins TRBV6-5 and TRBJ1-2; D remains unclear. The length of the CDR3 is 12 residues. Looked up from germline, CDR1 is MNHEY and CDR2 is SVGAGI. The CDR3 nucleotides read TGTGCCAGCAGTTACTCATTGGAGAGTTTTTCCTTC. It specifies CASSYSLESFSF.

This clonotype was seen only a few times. CDR3 sequence reads: CATSRGDRDQETQYF. The CDR3 nucleotides read TGTGCCACCAGCAGAGGGGACAGGGACCAAGAGACCCAGTACTTC. The chain is built from TRBV15 and TRBJ2-5; TRBD1 matches 9 bases. The CDR3 loop spans 15 amino acids. The V and J ends lost 1 base and 0 bases, in that order; junction bases with no gene match: 0. Germline CDR1 and CDR2: LNHNV and YYDKDF (reference sequence).

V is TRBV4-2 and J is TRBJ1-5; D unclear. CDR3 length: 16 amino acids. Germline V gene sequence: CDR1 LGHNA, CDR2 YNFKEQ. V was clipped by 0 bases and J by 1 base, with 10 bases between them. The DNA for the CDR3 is TGTGCCAGCAGCCAAGAGAGTCGTTGGAGCAATCAGCCCCAGCATTTT. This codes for CASSQESRWSNQPQHF.

CDR3 in amino acids: CASTGQGHQPQHF. In DNA, the CDR3 is TGTGCCAGCACCGGACAGGGGCATCAGCCCCAGCATTTT. The chain combines TRBV6-2 or TRBV6-3 with TRBJ1-5; TRBD1 matches 9 bases. The germline V gene encodes CDR1 MNHEY and CDR2 SVGEGT. V gave up 7 bases and J gave up 5 bases; unmatched junction bases: 3. CDR3 size: 13 residues.

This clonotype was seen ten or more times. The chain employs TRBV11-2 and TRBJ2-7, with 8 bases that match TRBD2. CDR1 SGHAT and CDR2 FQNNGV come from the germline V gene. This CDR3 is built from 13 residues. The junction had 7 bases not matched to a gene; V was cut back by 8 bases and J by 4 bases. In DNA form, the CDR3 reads TGTGCCAGCCGCGATCGGGGGGGTTACGAGCAGTACTTC. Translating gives CASRDRGGYEQYF.

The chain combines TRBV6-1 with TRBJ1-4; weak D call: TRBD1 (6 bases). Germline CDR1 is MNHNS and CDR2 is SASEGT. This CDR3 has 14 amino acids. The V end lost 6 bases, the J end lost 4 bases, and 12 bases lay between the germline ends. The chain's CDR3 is CASRIGQHNEKLFF. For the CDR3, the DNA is TGTGCCAGCAGGATTGGACAGCATAATGAAAAACTGTTTTTT.

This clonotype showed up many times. The CDR3 region is CASSTSYEQYF. CDR3 nucleotides: TGTGCCAGCAGTACGTCCTACGAGCAGTACTTC. This rearrangement joins TRBV12-3 or TRBV12-4 to TRBJ2-7; D uncertain. Trimming removed 5 bases from V and 1 base from J, with 3 bases in between. This CDR3 comprises 11 residues.

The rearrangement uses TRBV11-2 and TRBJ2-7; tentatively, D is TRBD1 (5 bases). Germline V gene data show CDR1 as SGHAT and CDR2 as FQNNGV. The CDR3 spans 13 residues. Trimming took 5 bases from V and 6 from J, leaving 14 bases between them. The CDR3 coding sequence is TGTGCCAGCAGCCAGGGATGGCTGGGCGAGCAGTACTTC. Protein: CASSQGWLGEQYF.

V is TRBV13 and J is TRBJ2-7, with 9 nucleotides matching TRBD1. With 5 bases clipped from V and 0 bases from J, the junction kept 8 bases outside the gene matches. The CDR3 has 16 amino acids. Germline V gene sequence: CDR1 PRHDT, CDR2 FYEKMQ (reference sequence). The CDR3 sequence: CASSQQGTGSSYEQYF. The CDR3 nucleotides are TGTGCCAGCAGCCAACAAGGGACAGGGTCCTCCTACGAGCAGTACTTC.

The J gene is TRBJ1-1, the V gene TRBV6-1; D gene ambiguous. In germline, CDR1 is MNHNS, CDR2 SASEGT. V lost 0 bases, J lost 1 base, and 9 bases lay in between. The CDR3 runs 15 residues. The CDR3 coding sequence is TGTGCCAGCAGTGAAGCTTTAGTATCGAACACTGAAGCTTTCTTT. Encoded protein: CASSEALVSNTEAFF.

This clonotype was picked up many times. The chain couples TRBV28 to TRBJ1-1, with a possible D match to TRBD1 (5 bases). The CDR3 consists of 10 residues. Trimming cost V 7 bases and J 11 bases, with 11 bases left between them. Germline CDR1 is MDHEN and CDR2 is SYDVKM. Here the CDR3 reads CASIRGDAFF. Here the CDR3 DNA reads TGTGCCAGCATCCGGGGGGACGCTTTCTTT.

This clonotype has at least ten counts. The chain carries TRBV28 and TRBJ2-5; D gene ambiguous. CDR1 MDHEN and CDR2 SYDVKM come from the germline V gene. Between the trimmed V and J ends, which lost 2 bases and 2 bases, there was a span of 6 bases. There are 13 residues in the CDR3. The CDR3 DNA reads TGTGCCAGCAGTTTACAGATACAAGAGACCCAGTACTTC. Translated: CASSLQIQETQYF.

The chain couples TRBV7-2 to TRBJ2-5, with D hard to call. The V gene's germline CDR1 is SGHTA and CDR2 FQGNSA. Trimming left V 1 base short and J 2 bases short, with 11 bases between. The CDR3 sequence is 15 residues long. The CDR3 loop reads CASSLVEGPQETQYF. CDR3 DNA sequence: TGTGCCAGCAGCTTAGTAGAAGGGCCACAAGAGACCCAGTACTTC.

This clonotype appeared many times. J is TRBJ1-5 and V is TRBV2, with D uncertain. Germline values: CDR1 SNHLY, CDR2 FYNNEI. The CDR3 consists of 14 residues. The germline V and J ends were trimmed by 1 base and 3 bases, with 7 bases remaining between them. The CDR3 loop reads CASSEVRTNQPQHF. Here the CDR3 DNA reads TGTGCCAGCAGTGAAGTCAGGACCAATCAGCCCCAGCATTTT.

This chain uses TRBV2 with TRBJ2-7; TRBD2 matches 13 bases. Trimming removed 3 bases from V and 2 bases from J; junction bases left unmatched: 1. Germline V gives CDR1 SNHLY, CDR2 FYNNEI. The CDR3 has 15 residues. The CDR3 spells CASSDGTSGTYEQYF. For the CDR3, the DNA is TGTGCCAGCAGTGACGGGACTAGCGGGACCTACGAGCAGTACTTC.

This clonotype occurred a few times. This CDR3 reads CASSNNQRYGYTF. Written as DNA, the CDR3 is TGTGCCAGCAGTAATAACCAACGTTATGGCTACACCTTC. This sequence joins TRBV27 and TRBJ1-2; no definite D call. Trimming took off 5 bases at V and 5 bases at J, with 12 bases between the two ends. CDR3 length: 13 amino acids. Germline-derived CDR1 and CDR2 are MNHEY and SMNVEV (reference sequence).

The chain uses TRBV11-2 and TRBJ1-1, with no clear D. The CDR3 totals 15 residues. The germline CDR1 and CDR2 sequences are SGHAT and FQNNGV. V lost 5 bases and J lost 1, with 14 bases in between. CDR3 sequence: CASSQTITQNTEAFF. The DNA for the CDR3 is TGTGCCAGCAGCCAAACGATTACACAGAACACTGAAGCTTTCTTT.

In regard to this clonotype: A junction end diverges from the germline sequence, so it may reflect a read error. CDR3 sequence reads: CASSQGQSSCEQYF. The CDR3 DNA is TGTGCCAGCAGCCAAGGGCAGAGCTCCTGCGAGCAGTACTTC. The chain is built from TRBV3-1 and TRBJ2-7; D is ambiguous. Germline values: CDR1 LGHDT, CDR2 YNNKEL (reference sequence). CDR3 length equals 14 residues.

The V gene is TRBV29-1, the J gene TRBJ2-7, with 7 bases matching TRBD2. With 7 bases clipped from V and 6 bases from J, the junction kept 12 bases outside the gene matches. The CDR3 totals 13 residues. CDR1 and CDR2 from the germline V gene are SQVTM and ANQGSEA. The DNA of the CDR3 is TGCAGCGCCCGTACTAGCGTTGGGGGCGAGCAGTACTTC. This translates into CSARTSVGGEQYF.

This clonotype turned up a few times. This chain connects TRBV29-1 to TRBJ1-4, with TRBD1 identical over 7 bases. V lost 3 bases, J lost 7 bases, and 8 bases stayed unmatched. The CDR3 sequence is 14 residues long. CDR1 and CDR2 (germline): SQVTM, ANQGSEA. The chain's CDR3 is CSVDDATGSEKLFF. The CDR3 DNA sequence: TGCAGCGTTGACGATGCGACAGGGAGTGAAAAACTGTTTTTT.

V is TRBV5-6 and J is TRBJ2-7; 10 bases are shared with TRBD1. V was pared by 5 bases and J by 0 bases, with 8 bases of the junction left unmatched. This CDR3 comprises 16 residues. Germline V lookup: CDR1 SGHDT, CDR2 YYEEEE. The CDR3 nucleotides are TGTGCCAGCAGTCCCGGGACAGGGGACTCCTCCTACGAGCAGTACTTC. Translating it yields CASSPGTGDSSYEQYF.